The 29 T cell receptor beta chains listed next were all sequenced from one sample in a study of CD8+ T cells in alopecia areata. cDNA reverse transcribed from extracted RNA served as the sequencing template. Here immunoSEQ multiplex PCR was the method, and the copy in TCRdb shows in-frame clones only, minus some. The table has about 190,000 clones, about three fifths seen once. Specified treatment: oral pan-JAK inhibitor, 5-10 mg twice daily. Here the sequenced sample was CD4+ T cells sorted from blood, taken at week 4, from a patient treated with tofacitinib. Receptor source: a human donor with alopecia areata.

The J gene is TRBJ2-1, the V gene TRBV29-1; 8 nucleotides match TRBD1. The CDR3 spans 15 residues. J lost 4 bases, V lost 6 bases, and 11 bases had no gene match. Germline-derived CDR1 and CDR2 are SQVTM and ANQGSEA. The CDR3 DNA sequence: TGCAGCGTCGACCCGGGACAGGTTTCTTACAATGAGCAGTTCTTC. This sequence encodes CSVDPGQVSYNEQFF.

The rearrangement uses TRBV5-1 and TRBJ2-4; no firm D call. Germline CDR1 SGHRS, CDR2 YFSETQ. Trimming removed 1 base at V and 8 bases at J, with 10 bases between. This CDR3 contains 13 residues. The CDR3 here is CASSLQLRDIQYF. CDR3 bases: TGCGCCAGCAGCTTGCAACTTAGGGACATTCAGTACTTC.

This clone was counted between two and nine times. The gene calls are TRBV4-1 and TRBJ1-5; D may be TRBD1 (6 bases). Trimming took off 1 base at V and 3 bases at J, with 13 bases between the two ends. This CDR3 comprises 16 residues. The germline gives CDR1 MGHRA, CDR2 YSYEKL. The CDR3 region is CASSQGQGRYNQPQHF. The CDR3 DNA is TGCGCCAGCAGCCAAGGGCAGGGGCGGTACAATCAGCCCCAGCATTTT.

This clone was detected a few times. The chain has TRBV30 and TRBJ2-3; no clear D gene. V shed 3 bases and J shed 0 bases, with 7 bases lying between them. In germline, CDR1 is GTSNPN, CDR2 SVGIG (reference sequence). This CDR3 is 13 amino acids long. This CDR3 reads CAWSRRSTDTQYF. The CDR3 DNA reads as TGTGCCTGGAGCCGACGCAGCACAGATACGCAGTATTTT.

In DNA, the CDR3 is TGCGCCAGCAGCGCCGCGGGGAGGCCTTACGAGCAGTACTTC. Its protein product is CASSAAGRPYEQYF. The V and J genes are TRBV5-1 and TRBJ2-7, with a tentative D call TRBD2 (6 bases). The V end was cut by 4 bases, the J end by 4 bases, with 15 bases between. The CDR3 totals 14 residues. Germline-derived CDR1 and CDR2 are SGHRS and YFSETQ. The full variable domain, in which reference TRBV5-1 and TRBJ2-7 provide the parts outside the CDR3, is KAGVTQTPRYLIKTRGQQVTLSCSPISGHRSVSWYQQTPGQGLQFLFEYFSETQRNKGNFPGRFSGRQFSNSRSEMNVSTLELGDSALYLCASSAAGRPYEQYFGPGTRLTVT.

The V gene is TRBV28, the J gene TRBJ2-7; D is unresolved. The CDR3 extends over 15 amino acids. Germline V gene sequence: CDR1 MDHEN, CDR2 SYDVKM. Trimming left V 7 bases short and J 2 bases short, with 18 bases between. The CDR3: CASKPLERSAYEQYF. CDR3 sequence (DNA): TGTGCCAGCAAGCCACTCGAACGTTCGGCCTACGAGCAGTACTTC.

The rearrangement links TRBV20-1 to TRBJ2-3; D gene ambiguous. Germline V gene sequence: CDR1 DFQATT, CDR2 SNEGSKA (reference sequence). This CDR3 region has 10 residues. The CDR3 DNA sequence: TGCAGCCCATTCGGAGATACGCAGTATTTT. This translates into CSPFGDTQYF.

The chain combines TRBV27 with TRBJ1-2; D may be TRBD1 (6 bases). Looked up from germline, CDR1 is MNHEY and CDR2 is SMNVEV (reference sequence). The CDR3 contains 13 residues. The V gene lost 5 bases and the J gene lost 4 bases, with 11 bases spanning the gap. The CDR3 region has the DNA TGTGCCAGCAGTCGGGGGGCAGGCTATGGCTACACCTTC. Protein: CASSRGAGYGYTF.

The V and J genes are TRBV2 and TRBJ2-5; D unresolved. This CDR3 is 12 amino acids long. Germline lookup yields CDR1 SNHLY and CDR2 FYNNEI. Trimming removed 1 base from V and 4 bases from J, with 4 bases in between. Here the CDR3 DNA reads TGTGCCAGCAGTGAAGGGGGAGAGACCCAGTACTTC. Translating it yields CASSEGGETQYF. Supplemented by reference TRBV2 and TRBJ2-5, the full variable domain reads EPEVTQTPSHQVTQMGQEVILRCVPISNHLYFYWYRQILGQKVEFLVSFYNNEISEKSEIFDDQFSVERPDGSNFTLKIRSTKLEDSAMYFCASSEGGETQYFGPGTRLLVL.

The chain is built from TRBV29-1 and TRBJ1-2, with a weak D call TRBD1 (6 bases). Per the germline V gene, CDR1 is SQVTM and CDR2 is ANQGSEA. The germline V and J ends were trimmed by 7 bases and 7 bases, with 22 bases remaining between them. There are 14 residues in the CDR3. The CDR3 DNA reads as TGCAGCGCCCCCAGACAGGAAGGTCCTTTTGGCTACACCTTC. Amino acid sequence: CSAPRQEGPFGYTF.

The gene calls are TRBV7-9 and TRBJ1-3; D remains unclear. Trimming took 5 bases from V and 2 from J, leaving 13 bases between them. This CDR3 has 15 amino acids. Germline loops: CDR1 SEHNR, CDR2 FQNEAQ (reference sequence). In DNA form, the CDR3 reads TGTGCCAGCAGCCCCCGCGGGAGCCCTGGAAACACCATATATTTT. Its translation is CASSPRGSPGNTIYF.

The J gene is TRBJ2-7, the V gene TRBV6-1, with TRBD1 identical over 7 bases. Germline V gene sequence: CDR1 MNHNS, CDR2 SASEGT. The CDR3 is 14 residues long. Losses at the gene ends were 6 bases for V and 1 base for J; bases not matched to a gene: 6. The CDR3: CASSPDRVSYEQYF. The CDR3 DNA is TGTGCCAGCAGCCCCGACAGGGTGTCCTACGAGCAGTACTTC.

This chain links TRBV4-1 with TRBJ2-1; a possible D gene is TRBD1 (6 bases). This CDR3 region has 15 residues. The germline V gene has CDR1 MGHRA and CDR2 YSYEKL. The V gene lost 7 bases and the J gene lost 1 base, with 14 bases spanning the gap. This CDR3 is CASTTQGLSYNEQFF. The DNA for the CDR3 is TGCGCCAGCACCACACAGGGTTTGTCCTACAATGAGCAGTTCTTC.

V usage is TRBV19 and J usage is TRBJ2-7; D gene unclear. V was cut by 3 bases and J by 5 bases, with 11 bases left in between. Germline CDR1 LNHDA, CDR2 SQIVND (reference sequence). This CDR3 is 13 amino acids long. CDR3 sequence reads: CASSMAGRNEQYF. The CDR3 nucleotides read TGTGCCAGTAGTATGGCAGGCCGCAACGAGCAGTACTTC.

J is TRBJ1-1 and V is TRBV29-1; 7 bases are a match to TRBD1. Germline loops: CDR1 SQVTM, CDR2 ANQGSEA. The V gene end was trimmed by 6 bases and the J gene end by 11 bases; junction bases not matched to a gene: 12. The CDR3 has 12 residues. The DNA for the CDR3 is TGCAGCGTGGAAAGACAGGGAAGGGAGGCTTTCTTT. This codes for CSVERQGREAFF. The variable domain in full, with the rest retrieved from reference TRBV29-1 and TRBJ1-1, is SAVISQKPSRDICQRGTSLTIQCQVDSQVTMMFWYRQQPGQSLTLIATANQGSEATYESGFVIDKFPISRPNLTFSTLTVSNMSPEDSSIYLCSVERQGREAFFGQGTRLTVV.

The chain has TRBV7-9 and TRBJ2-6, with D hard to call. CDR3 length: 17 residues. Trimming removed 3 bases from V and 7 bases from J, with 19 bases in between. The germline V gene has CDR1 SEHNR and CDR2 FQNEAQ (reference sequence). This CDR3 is CASSLAQGRRAANVLTF. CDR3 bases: TGTGCCAGCAGCTTGGCCCAAGGAAGGAGAGCTGCCAACGTCCTGACTTTC.

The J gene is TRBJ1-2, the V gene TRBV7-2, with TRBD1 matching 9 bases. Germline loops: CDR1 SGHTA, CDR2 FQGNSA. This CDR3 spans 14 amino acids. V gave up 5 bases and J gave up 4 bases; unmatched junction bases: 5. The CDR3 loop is CASSRDRGVYGYTF. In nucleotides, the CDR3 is TGTGCCAGCAGCCGAGACAGGGGGGTCTATGGCTACACCTTC.

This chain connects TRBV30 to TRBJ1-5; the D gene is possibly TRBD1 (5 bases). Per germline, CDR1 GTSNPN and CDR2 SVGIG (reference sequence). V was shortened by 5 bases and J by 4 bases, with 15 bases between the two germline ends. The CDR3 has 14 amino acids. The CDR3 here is CAWGSGVENQPQHF. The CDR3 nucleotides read TGTGCCTGGGGCTCGGGGGTTGAAAATCAGCCCCAGCATTTT.

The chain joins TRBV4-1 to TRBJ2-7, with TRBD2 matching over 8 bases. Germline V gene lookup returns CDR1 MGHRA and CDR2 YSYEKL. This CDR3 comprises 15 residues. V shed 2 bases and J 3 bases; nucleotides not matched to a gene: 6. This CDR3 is CASSQRESGSYEQYF. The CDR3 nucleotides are TGCGCCAGCAGCCAACGAGAGAGCGGGAGCTACGAGCAGTACTTC.

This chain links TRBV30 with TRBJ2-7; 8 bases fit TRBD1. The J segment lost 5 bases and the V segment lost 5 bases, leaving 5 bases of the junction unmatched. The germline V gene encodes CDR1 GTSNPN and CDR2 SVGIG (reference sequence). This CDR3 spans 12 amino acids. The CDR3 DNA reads TGTGCCTGGGGGACAGGCGGCAACGAGCAGTACTTC. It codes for CAWGTGGNEQYF.

This chain's CDR3 is CASSQVRDSGNQPQHF. The DNA of the CDR3 is TGCGCCAGCAGCCAAGTACGAGATAGTGGCAATCAGCCCCAGCATTTT. The rearrangement links TRBV4-1 to TRBJ1-5, with D unclear. Deletions cut 1 base from V and 2 bases from J, with 12 bases between. CDR3 length: 16 amino acids. In germline, CDR1 is MGHRA, CDR2 YSYEKL.

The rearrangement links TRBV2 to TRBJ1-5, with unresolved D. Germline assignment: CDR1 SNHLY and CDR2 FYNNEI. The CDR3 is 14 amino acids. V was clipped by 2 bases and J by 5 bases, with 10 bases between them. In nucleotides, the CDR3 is TGTGCCAGCAGTGAAATGTGGCGGGATCAGCCCCAGCATTTT. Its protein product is CASSEMWRDQPQHF.

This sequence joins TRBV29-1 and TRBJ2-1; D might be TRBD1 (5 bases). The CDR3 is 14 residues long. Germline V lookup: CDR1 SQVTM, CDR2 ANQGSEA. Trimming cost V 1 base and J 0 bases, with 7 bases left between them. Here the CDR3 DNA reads TGCAGCGTTGAAGGGGGCCCCTCCTACAATGAGCAGTTCTTC. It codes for CSVEGGPSYNEQFF.

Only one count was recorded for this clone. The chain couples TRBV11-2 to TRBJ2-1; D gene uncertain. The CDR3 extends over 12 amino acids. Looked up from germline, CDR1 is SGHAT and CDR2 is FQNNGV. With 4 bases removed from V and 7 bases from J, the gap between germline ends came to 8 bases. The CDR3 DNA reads TGTGCCAGCAGCTGGTCCCTTAATGAGCAGTTCTTC. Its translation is CASSWSLNEQFF.

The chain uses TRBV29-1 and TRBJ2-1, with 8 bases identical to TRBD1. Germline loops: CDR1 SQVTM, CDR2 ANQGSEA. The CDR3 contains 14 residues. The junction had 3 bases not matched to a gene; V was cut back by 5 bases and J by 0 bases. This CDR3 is CSVTDRGSYNEQFF. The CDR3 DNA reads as TGCAGCGTTACCGACAGGGGCTCCTACAATGAGCAGTTCTTC.

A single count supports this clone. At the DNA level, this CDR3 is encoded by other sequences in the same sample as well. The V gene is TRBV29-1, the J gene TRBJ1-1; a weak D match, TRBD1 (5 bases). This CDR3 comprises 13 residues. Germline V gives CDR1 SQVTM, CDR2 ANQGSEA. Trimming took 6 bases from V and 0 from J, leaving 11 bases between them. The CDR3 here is CSVAGRMNTEAFF. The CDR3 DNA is TGCAGCGTGGCAGGGCGCATGAACACTGAAGCTTTCTTT.

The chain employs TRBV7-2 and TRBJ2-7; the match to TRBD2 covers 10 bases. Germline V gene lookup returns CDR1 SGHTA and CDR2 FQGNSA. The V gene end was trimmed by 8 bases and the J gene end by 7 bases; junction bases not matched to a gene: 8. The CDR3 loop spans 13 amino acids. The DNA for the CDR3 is TGTGCCAGCGGAACTAGCGGGGCGGGGGAGCAGTACTTC. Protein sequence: CASGTSGAGEQYF.

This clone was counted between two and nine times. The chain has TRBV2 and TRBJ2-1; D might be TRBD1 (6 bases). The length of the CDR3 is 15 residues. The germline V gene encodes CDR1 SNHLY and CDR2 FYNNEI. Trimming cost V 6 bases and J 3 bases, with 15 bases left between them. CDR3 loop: CASSGRRTDYNEQFF. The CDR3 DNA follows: TGTGCCAGCAGCGGTCGAAGGACAGACTACAATGAGCAGTTCTTC.

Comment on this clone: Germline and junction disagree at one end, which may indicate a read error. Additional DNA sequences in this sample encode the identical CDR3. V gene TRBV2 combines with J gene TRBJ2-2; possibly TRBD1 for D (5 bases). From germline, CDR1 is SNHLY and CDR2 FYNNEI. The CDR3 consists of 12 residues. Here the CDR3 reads CASSLDTGELFF. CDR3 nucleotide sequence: TGTGCCAGCAGTTTGGACACCGGAGAGCTGTTTTTT.